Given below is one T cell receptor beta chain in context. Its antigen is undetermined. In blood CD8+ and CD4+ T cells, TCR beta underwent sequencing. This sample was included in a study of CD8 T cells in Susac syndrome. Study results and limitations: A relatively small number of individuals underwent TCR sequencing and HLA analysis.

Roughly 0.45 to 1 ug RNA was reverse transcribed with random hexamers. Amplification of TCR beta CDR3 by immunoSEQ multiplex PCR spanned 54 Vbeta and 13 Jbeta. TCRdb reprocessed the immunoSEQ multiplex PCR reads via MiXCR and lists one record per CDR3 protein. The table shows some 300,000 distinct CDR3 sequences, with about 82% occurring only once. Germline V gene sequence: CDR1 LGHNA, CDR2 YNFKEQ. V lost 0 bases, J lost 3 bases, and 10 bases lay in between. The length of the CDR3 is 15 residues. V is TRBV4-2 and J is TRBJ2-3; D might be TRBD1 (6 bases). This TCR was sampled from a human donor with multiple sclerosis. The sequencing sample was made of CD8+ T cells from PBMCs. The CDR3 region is CASSQDDRMTDTQYF. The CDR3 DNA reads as TGTGCCAGCAGCCAAGATGACAGGATGACAGATACGCAGTATTTT.